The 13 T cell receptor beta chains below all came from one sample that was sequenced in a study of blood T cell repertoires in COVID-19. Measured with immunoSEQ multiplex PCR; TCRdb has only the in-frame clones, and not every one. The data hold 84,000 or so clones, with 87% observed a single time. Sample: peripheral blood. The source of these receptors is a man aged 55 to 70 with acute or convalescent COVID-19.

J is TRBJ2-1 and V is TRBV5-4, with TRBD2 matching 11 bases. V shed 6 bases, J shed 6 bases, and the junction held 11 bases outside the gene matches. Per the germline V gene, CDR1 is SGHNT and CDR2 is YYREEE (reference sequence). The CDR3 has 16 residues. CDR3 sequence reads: CASTKFSGGASNEQFF. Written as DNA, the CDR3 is TGTGCCAGCACTAAATTTAGCGGGGGGGCTAGCAATGAGCAGTTCTTC.

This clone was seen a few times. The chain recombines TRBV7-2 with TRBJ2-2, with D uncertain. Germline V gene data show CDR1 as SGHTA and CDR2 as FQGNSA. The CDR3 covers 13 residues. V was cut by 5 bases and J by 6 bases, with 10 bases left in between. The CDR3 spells CASSVVGAGELFF. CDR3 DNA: TGTGCCAGCAGCGTTGTAGGAGCCGGGGAGCTGTTTTTT.

For the CDR3, the DNA is TGTGCCACCAGTGCGGCAGGGCGAAACAATGAGCAGTTCTTC. Protein sequence: CATSAAGRNNEQFF. The chain uses TRBV24-1 and TRBJ2-1; D perhaps matches TRBD1 (5 bases). The CDR3 is 14 amino acids. Trimming pared 5 bases from V and 5 bases from J, leaving 12 bases between. Germline values: CDR1 KGHDR, CDR2 SFDVKD.

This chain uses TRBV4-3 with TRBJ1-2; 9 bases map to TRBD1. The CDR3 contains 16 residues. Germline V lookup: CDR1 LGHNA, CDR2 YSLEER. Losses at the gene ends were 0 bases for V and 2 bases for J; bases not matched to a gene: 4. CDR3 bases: TGCGCCAGCAGCCAAGATCCCGGGACAGGGAACTATGGCTACACCTTC. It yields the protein CASSQDPGTGNYGYTF.

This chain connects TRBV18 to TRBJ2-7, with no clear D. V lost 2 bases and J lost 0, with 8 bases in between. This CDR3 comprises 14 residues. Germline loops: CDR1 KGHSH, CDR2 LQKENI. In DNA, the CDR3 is TGTGCCAGCTCACCAAACGGAGACTCCTACGAGCAGTACTTC. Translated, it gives CASSPNGDSYEQYF.

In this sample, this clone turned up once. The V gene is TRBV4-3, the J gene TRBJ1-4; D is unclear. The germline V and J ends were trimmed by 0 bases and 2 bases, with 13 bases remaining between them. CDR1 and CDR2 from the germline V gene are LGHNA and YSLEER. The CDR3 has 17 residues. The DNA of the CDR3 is TGCGCCAGCAGCCAAGACCGTGCGGGCCACACTAATGAAAAACTGTTTTTT. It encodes CASSQDRAGHTNEKLFF.

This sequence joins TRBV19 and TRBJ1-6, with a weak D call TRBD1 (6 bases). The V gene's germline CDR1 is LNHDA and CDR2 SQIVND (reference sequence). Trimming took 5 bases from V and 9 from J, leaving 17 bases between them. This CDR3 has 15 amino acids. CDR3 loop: CASSPPTGYGSPLHF. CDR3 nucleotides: TGTGCCAGTAGTCCACCTACAGGGTACGGTTCACCCCTCCACTTT.

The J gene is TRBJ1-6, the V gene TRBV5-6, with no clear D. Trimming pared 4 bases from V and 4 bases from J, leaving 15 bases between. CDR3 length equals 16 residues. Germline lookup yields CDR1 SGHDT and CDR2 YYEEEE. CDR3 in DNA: TGTGCCAGCAGCCCTGGGCAGCTTTCTTATAATTCACCCCTCCACTTT. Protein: CASSPGQLSYNSPLHF.

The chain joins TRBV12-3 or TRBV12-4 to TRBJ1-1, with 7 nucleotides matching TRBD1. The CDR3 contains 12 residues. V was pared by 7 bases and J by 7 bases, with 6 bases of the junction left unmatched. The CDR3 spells CASTVGTVEAFF. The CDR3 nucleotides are TGTGCCAGCACTGTGGGGACAGTTGAAGCTTTCTTT.

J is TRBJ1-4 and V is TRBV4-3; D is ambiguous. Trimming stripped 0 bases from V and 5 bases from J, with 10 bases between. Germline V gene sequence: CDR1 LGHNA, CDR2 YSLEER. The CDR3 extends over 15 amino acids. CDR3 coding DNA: TGCGCCAGCAGCCAAGAAAGTACACGAAATGAAAAACTGTTTTTT. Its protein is CASSQESTRNEKLFF.

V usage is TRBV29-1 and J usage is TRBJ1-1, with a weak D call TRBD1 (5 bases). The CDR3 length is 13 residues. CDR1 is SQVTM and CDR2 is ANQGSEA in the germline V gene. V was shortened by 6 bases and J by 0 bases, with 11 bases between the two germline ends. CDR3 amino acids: CSVVGGMNTEAFF. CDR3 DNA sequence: TGCAGCGTCGTGGGGGGTATGAACACTGAAGCTTTCTTT.

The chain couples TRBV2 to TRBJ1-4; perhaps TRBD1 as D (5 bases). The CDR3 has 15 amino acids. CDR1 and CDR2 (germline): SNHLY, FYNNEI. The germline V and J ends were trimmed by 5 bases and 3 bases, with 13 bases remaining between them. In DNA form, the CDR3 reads TGTGCCAGCAGTAATGCTGGGGCTTCTAATGAAAAACTGTTTTTT. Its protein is CASSNAGASNEKLFF.

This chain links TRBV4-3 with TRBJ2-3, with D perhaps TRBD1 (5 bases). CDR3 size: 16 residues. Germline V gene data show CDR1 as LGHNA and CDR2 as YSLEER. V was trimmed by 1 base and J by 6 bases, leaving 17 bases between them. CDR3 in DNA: TGCGCCAGCAGCCAAGGGTCTGGGGCCATGAGGGATACGCAGTATTTT. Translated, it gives CASSQGSGAMRDTQYF.